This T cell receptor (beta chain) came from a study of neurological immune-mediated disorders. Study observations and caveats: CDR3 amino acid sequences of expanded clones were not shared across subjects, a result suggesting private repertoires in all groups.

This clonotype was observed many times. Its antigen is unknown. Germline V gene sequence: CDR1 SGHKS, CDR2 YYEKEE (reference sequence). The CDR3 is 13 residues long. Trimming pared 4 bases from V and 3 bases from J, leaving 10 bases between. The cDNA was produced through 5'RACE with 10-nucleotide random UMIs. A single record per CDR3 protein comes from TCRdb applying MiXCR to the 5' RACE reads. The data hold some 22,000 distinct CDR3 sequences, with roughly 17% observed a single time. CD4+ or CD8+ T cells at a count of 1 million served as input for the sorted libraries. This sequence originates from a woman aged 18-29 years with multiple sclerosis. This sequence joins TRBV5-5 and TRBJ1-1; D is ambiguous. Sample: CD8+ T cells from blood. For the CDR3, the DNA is TGTGCCAGCAGCGCATCTGGGTACACTGAAGCTTTCTTT. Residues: CASSASGYTEAFF.